A single sample is the source of the 18 T cell receptor beta chains below, sequenced in a study of cytomegalovirus exposure and HLA in healthy donors (dated by TCRdb to about 2017). The receptor library was made with the immunoSEQ multiplex PCR assay. For the multiplex PCR, a mixture combining 60 forward primers for TCR Vbeta segments and 13 reverse primers for TCR Jbeta segments was used. Here the immuneACCESS table is served through TCRdb, limited to in-frame sequences with V and J called. Missing clones are a known gap in these copies; in checked studies unresolved V genes cover under half, and the rest lacks a known reason. In all, the sample holds some 130,000 clones, and roughly 74% of those were seen once. Roughly 7% of the sample is taken by the ten largest. The sample consisted of PBMCs. The receptors derive from a male donor in good health and CMV-seronegative.

The chain recombines TRBV28 with TRBJ2-7; TRBD2 agrees at 9 bases. This CDR3 region has 16 residues. The V and J ends lost 4 bases and 0 bases, in that order; junction bases with no gene match: 7. From germline, CDR1 is MDHEN and CDR2 SYDVKM. The CDR3 region has the DNA TGTGCCAGCAGTTCTGCGGGAGGGTCCCGCTCCTACGAGCAGTACTTC. It codes for CASSSAGGSRSYEQYF.

The rearrangement links TRBV7-2 to TRBJ2-3; 8 bases are a match to TRBD2. The CDR3 loop spans 15 amino acids. V was clipped by 5 bases and J by 4 bases; unmatched bases: 8. In germline, CDR1 is SGHTA, CDR2 FQGNSA. The CDR3 bases are TGTGCCAGCAGCGCGAAAAGCGGGAGAGCAGATACGCAGTATTTT. This encodes CASSAKSGRADTQYF. Based on the CDR3 plus reference TRBV7-2 and TRBJ2-3, the full variable domain is GAGVSQSPSNKVTEKGKDVELRCDPISGHTALYWYRQSLGQGLEFLIYFQGNSAPDKSGLPSDRFSAERTGGSVSTLTIQRTQQEDSAVYLCASSAKSGRADTQYFGPGTRLTVL.

The V gene is TRBV6-6, the J gene TRBJ2-7; D might be TRBD1 (6 bases). The CDR3 contains 13 residues. The V gene's germline CDR1 is MNHNY and CDR2 SVGAGI (reference sequence). The V end lost 6 bases, the J end lost 2 bases, and 11 bases lay between the germline ends. CDR3 nucleotides: TGTGCCAGCAGGCCCAGGGGCGCCTACGAGCAGTACTTC. Translating it yields CASRPRGAYEQYF.

The chain is built from TRBV6-1 and TRBJ2-5; tentative D call: TRBD2 (6 bases). The CDR3 consists of 13 residues. V lost 2 bases to trimming and J lost 3 bases, with 7 bases between them. The germline CDR1 and CDR2 sequences are MNHNS and SASEGT. Here the CDR3 reads CASSEWGEETQYF. CDR3 nucleotides: TGTGCCAGCAGTGAATGGGGGGAAGAGACCCAGTACTTC.

V is TRBV6-5 and J is TRBJ1-5, with TRBD1 identical over 9 bases. Per the germline V gene, CDR1 is MNHEY and CDR2 is SVGAGI. Trimming at V came to 7 bases and at J to 7 bases, leaving 5 bases not matched to a gene. The CDR3 consists of 13 residues. This chain's CDR3 is CASTGTGSQPQHF. The CDR3, as DNA: TGTGCCAGCACCGGGACAGGGTCCCAGCCCCAGCATTTT.

This chain connects TRBV28 to TRBJ2-7, with D possibly being TRBD1 (5 bases). The CDR3 totals 13 residues. Per germline, CDR1 MDHEN and CDR2 SYDVKM. The V end lost 6 bases, the J end lost 5 bases, and 14 bases lay between the germline ends. Written as DNA, the CDR3 is TGTGCCAGCAGCTCCAGGGCACGGGACGAGCAGTACTTC. Protein: CASSSRARDEQYF. The variable domain in full, completed from reference TRBV28 and TRBJ2-7, reads DVKVTQSSRYLVKRTGEKVFLECVQDMDHENMFWYRQDPGLGLRLIYFSYDVKMKEKGDIPEGYSVSREKKERFSLILESASTNQTSMYLCASSSRARDEQYFGPGTRLTVT.

The gene calls are TRBV6-5 and TRBJ2-6, with D possibly TRBD2 on 5 matching bases. Between the trimmed V and J ends, which lost 2 bases and 2 bases, there was a span of 10 bases. Germline CDR1 is MNHEY and CDR2 is SVGAGI. This CDR3 is built from 16 residues. The CDR3 region is CASSYHPRAGANVLTF. Written as DNA, the CDR3 is TGTGCCAGCAGTTACCACCCGCGGGCTGGGGCCAACGTCCTGACTTTC.

V and J are TRBV5-6 and TRBJ1-6; D is unresolved. This CDR3 has 16 residues. The germline CDR1 and CDR2 sequences are SGHDT and YYEEEE. V dropped 3 bases and J dropped 7 bases, with 17 bases sitting between them. The CDR3 sequence is CASSSRGREVNSPLHF. DNA for the CDR3: TGTGCCAGCAGCTCCCGTGGTCGGGAGGTCAATTCACCCCTCCACTTT.

The rearrangement uses TRBV6-4 and TRBJ2-3; TRBD2 matches 13 bases. The V and J ends lost 3 bases and 1 base, in that order; junction bases with no gene match: 1. CDR1 is MRHNA and CDR2 is SNTAGT in the germline V gene. There are 16 residues in the CDR3. The CDR3 reads CASSEGTSGGTDTQYF. In DNA, the CDR3 is TGTGCCAGCAGTGAGGGGACTAGCGGGGGCACAGATACGCAGTATTTT.

The DNA for the CDR3 is TGTGCCAGCAGCCTCAGACAGGGTAATGAGCAGTTCTTC. Protein: CASSLRQGNEQFF. The rearrangement links TRBV13 to TRBJ2-1; 7 bases line up with TRBD1. This CDR3 spans 13 amino acids. Germline lookup yields CDR1 PRHDT and CDR2 FYEKMQ (reference sequence). The V gene end was trimmed by 5 bases and the J gene end by 7 bases; junction bases not matched to a gene: 5.

The chain joins TRBV5-5 to TRBJ2-7; perhaps TRBD2 as D (5 bases). The V gene's germline CDR1 is SGHKS and CDR2 YYEKEE (reference sequence). The V end was cut by 1 base, the J end by 4 bases, with 12 bases between. This CDR3 spans 14 amino acids. CDR3 nucleotides: TGTGCCAGCAGCTTGAGGGAGCCAAGTTACGAGCAGTACTTC. Amino acids: CASSLREPSYEQYF.

The genes are TRBV27 and TRBJ2-7; weak D call: TRBD1 (6 bases). CDR1 and CDR2 (germline): MNHEY, SMNVEV (reference sequence). The CDR3 sequence is 13 residues long. Trimming shortened V by 6 bases and J by 4 bases, and 13 bases separated the two germline ends. CDR3 sequence (DNA): TGTGCCAGCAGACTAGGGGGTCAGTACGAGCAGTACTTC. This gives the protein CASRLGGQYEQYF.

The CDR3 sequence is CASSWGHSLQQYF. The CDR3 nucleotides read TGTGCCAGCAGCTGGGGACATTCGCTCCAGCAGTACTTC. The chain carries TRBV7-2 and TRBJ2-7, with D maybe TRBD1 (6 bases). The CDR3 is 13 residues long. The V end was cut by 4 bases, the J end by 8 bases, with 15 bases between. CDR1 and CDR2 (germline): SGHTA, FQGNSA.

V gene TRBV9 combines with J gene TRBJ2-2; 15 nucleotides match TRBD2. Germline V lookup: CDR1 SGDLS, CDR2 YYNGEE. J was trimmed by 5 bases and V by 3 bases; bases with no gene match: 11. This CDR3 is 19 amino acids long. CDR3 sequence (DNA): TGTGCCAGCAGCGCTACGGGACTAGCGGGAGGATACGGTACCGGGGAGCTGTTTTTT. It is translated as CASSATGLAGGYGTGELFF.

This chain connects TRBV7-2 to TRBJ2-3; a weak D match, TRBD2 (6 bases). V was clipped by 5 bases and J by 9 bases, with 12 bases between them. CDR3 length: 12 residues. Germline CDR1 reads SGHTA; CDR2 reads FQGNSA. The CDR3 sequence: CASSGTLLTQYF. In DNA form, the CDR3 reads TGTGCCAGCAGCGGGACTTTACTGACGCAGTATTTT. Complete variable domain (other parts from reference TRBV7-2 and TRBJ2-3): GAGVSQSPSNKVTEKGKDVELRCDPISGHTALYWYRQSLGQGLEFLIYFQGNSAPDKSGLPSDRFSAERTGGSVSTLTIQRTQQEDSAVYLCASSGTLLTQYFGPGTRLTVL.

CDR3 coding DNA: TGCGCCAGCAGCCAAGATCTCGATGCAGGCTATGGCTACACCTTC. As protein: CASSQDLDAGYGYTF. The chain uses TRBV4-3 and TRBJ1-2; D gene ambiguous. V shed 0 bases and J shed 4 bases, with 12 bases lying between them. Per germline, CDR1 LGHNA and CDR2 YSLEER. The CDR3 spans 15 residues.

The genes are TRBV28 and TRBJ1-2; D perhaps matches TRBD1 (6 bases). This CDR3 comprises 15 residues. The germline V gene has CDR1 MDHEN and CDR2 SYDVKM. The V end lost 7 bases, the J end lost 4 bases, and 19 bases lay between the germline ends. CDR3: CASTLETGLIYGYTF. The CDR3 nucleotides are TGTGCCAGCACCTTAGAGACAGGATTGATCTATGGCTACACCTTC.

The chain carries TRBV7-9 and TRBJ2-7, with 9 bases identical to TRBD1. The CDR3 runs to 15 residues. V shed 4 bases and J 5 bases; nucleotides not matched to a gene: 9. Germline CDR1 is SEHNR and CDR2 is FQNEAQ (reference sequence). The CDR3 DNA reads as TGTGCCAGCAGCTCCACGGACAGGGGAGTCGACGAGCAGTACTTC. This translates into CASSSTDRGVDEQYF. The full variable domain, completed using reference TRBV7-9 and TRBJ2-7, is DTGVSQNPRHKITKRGQNVTFRCDPISEHNRLYWYRQTLGQGPEFLTYFQNEAQLEKSRLLSDRFSAERPKGSFSTLEIQRTEQGDSAMYLCASSSTDRGVDEQYFGPGTRLTVT.